This T cell receptor beta chain is drawn from a study of blood T cells in healthy people across ages. At least 6 micrograms of total RNA were extracted per sample. Notes on the study in general: A greater number of naive CD4+ cells and higher diversity distinguished long-lived donors from aged donors. One million T cells yielded diversity estimates that were considered underestimates.

As concerns this clonotype: Its antigen remains unknown.

The use of a sample-barcoded 5' primer and a J-beta primer mix characterized a second PCR of roughly 6 to 11 cycles. TCRdb redid the calling of the 5' RACE reads with MiXCR, one entry per CDR3 protein. The sample yields just over 800,000 distinct CDR3 sequences, about 59% seen once. V lost 4 bases to trimming and J lost 4 bases, with 13 bases between them. CDR3 length equals 14 residues. Germline-derived CDR1 and CDR2 are SNHLY and FYNNEI. The sequenced sample consisted of blood. The receptor was isolated from a man aged 30-40 years in good health. V gene TRBV2 combines with J gene TRBJ1-2; D is ambiguous. Here the CDR3 reads CASSGGKRVYGYTF. CDR3 bases: TGTGCCAGCAGTGGCGGCAAAAGGGTCTATGGCTACACCTTC.